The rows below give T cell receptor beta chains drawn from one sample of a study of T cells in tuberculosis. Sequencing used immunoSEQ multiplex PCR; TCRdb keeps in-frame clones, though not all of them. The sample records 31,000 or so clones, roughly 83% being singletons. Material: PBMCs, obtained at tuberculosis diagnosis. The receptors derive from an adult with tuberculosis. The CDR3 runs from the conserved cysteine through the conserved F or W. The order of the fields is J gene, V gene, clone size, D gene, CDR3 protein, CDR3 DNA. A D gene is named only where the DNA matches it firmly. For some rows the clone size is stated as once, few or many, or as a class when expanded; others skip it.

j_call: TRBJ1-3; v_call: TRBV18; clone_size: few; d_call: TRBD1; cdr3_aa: CASSTRTGTGNTIYF; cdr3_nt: TGTGCCAGCTCAACTCGGACAGGGACTGGAAACACCATATATTTT
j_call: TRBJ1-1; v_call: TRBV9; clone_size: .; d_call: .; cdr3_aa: CASSVDETGGAFF; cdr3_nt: TGTGCCAGCAGCGTCGATGAGACGGGGGGCGCTTTCTTT
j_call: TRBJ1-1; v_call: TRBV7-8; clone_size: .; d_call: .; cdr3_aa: CASSLARGAGEAFF; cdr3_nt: TGTGCCAGCAGCTTAGCGCGGGGAGCGGGTGAAGCTTTCTTT
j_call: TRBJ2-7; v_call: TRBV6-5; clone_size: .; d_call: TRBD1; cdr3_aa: CASSLGDRGSYEQYF; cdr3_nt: TGTGCCAGCAGTTTGGGGGACAGGGGGTCCTACGAGCAGTACTTC
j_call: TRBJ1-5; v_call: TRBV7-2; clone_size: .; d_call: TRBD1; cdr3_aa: CASSSWPDRGVGNQPQHF; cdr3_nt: TGTGCCAGCAGCTCTTGGCCGGACAGGGGGGTTGGCAATCAGCCCCAGCATTTT
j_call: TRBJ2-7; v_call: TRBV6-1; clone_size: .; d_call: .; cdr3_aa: CASSEGAGSPYEQYF; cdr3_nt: TGTGCCAGCAGTGAAGGGGCAGGGTCCCCTTACGAGCAGTACTTC
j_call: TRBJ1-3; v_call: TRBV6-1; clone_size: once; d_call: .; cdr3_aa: CASSRAGASGNTIYF; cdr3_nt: TGTGCCAGCAGTCGAGCAGGGGCCTCTGGAAACACCATATATTTT
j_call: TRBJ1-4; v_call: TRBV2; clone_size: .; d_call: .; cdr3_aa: CASSRGAAEEEKLFF; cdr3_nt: TGTGCCAGCAGCCGGGGGGCGGCGGAGGAAGAAAAACTGTTTTTT
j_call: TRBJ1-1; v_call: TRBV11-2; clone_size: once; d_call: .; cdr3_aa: CASSRRNMNTEAFF; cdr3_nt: TGTGCCAGCAGCCGGCGGAACATGAACACTGAAGCTTTCTTT
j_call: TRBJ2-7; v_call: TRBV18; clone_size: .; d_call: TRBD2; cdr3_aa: CASSPLSGGLSYEQYF; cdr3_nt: TGTGCCAGCTCACCACTAAGCGGGGGCCTCTCCTACGAGCAGTACTTC
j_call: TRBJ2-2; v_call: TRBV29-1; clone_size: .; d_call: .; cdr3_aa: CSVPGANTGELFF; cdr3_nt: TGCAGCGTTCCAGGGGCAAACACCGGGGAGCTGTTTTTT
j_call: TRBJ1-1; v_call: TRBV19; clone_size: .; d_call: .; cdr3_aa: CASSLGPNTEAFF; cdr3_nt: TGTGCCAGTAGCTTGGGGCCGAACACTGAAGCTTTCTTT
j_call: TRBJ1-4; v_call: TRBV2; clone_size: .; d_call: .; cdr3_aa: CASMREVNEKLFF; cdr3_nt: TGTGCCAGCATGAGGGAGGTTAATGAAAAACTGTTTTTT
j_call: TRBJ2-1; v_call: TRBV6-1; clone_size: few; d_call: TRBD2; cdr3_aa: CASSVIAGGNNEQFF; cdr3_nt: TGTGCCAGCAGTGTGATAGCGGGGGGGAACAATGAGCAGTTCTTC
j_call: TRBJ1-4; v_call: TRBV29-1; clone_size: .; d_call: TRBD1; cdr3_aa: CSVETGTGGEKLFF; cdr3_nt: TGCAGCGTAGAAACCGGGACAGGGGGTGAAAAACTGTTTTTT
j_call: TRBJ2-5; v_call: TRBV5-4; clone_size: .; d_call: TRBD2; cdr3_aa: CASSRTPRETQETQYF; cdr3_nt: TGTGCCAGCAGTCGGACCCCGCGGGAGACACAAGAGACCCAGTACTTC
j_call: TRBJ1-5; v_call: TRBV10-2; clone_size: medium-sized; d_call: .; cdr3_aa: CASSESGGSNQPQHF; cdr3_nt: TGCGCCAGCAGTGAGTCGGGAGGTAGCAATCAGCCCCAGCATTTT
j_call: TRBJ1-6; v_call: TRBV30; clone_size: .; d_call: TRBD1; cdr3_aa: CAWSTGTGTSPLHF; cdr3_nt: TGTGCCTGGTCAACCGGGACAGGGACTTCACCCCTCCACTTT
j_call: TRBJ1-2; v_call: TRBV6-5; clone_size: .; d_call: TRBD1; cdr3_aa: CASSLQGAGIYGYTF; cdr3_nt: TGTGCCAGCAGTCTCCAGGGGGCCGGGATCTATGGCTACACCTTC
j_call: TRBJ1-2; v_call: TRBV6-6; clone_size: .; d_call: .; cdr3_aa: CASSYGTGVRNGYTF; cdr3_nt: TGTGCCAGCAGTTACGGTACGGGGGTTAGGAATGGCTACACCTTC
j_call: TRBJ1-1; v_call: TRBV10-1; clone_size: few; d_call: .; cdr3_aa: CASSEQENTEAFF; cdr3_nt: TGCGCCAGCAGTGAGCAGGAGAACACTGAAGCTTTCTTT
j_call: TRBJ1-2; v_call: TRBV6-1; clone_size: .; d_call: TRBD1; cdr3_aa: CASSAQSGGRNGYTF; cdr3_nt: TGTGCCAGCAGTGCCCAATCAGGGGGGAGGAATGGCTACACCTTC
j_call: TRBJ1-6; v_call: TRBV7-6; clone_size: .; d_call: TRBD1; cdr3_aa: CASSLLGTGGADNSPLHF; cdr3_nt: TGTGCCAGCAGCTTATTGGGGACAGGGGGGGCAGATAATTCACCCCTCCACTTT
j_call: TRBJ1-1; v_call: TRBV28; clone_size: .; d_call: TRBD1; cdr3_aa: CASRQGVNTEAFF; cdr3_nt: TGTGCCAGCAGGCAGGGGGTGAACACTGAAGCTTTCTTT
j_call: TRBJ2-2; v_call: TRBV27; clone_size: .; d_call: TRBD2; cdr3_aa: CASSLAGLAGENTGELFF; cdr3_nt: TGTGCCAGCAGTTTAGCGGGACTAGCGGGAGAGAACACCGGGGAGCTGTTTTTT
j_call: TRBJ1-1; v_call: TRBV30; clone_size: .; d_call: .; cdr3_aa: CACAGVPNTEAFF; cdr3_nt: TGTGCCTGCGCAGGGGTCCCGAACACTGAAGCTTTCTTT
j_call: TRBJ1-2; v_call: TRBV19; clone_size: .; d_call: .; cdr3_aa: CASSLEINYGYTF; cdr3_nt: TGTGCCAGTAGTCTTGAGATAAACTATGGCTACACCTTC
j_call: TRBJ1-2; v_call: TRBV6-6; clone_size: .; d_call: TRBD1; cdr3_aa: CASSYSGGVGYTF; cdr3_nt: TGTGCCAGCAGTTACTCAGGGGGCGTGGGCTACACCTTC
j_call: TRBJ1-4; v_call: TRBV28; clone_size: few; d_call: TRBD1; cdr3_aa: CASSPSTGTGKLFF; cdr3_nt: TGTGCCAGCAGTCCTTCCACCGGGACAGGAAAACTGTTTTTT
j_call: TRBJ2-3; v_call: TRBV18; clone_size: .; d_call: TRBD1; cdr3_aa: CASSPGTGRTDTQYF; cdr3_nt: TGTGCCAGCTCACCTGGGACAGGACGCACAGATACGCAGTATTTT
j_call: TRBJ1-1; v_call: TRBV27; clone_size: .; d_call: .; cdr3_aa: CASSLNYQGNTEAFF; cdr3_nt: TGTGCCAGCAGCCTCAACTACCAGGGGAACACTGAAGCTTTCTTT
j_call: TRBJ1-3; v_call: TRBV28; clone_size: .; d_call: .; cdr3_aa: CASKSSGNTIYF; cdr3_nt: TGTGCCAGCAAGAGCTCTGGAAACACCATATATTTT
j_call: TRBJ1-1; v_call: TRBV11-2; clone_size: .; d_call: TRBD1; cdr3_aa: CASSLGSGGSGTEAFF; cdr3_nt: TGTGCCAGCAGCTTAGGGTCAGGGGGCAGCGGCACTGAAGCTTTCTTT
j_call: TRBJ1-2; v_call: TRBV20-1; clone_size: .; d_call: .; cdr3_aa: CSASLRYGYTF; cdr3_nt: TGCAGTGCTTCCCTACGCTATGGCTACACCTTC
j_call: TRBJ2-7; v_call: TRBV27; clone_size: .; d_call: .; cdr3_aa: CASRKVQGLEQYF; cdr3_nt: TGTGCCAGCAGAAAAGTACAGGGCCTCGAGCAGTACTTC
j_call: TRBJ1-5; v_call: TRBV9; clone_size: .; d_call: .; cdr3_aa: CASSVGGQGVPHF; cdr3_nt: TGTGCCAGCAGCGTGGGGGGGCAAGGGGTCCCGCATTTT
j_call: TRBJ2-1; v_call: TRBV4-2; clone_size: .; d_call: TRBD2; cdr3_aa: CASSQDGGGASYNEQFF; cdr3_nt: TGTGCCAGCAGCCAAGATGGCGGGGGGGCCTCCTACAATGAGCAGTTCTTC
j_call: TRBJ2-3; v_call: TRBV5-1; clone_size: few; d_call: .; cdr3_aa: CASSLARGTDTQYF; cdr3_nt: TGCGCCAGCAGCTTGGCCAGAGGGACAGATACGCAGTATTTT
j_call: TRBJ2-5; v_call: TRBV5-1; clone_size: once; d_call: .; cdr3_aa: CASSRDLQETQYF; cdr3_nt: TGCGCCAGCAGCCGTGACTTACAAGAGACCCAGTACTTC
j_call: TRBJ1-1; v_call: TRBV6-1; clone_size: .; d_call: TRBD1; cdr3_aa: CASNRGQGNTEAFF; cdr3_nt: TGTGCCAGCAATAGGGGGCAGGGGAACACTGAAGCTTTCTTT
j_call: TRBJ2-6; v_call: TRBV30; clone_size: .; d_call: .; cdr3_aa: CAWRHSPGANVLTF; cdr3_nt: TGTGCCTGGAGGCACAGCCCTGGGGCCAACGTCCTGACTTTC
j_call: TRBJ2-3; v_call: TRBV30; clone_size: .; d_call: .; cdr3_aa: CAWSPGRIRRDTQYF; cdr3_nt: TGTGCCTGGAGTCCAGGGCGTATCAGGAGAGATACGCAGTATTTT
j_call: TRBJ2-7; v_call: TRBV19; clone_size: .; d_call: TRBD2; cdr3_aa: CASSTRSGNLDEQYF; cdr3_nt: TGTGCCAGTAGTACCCGTAGCGGGAATTTAGACGAGCAGTACTTC
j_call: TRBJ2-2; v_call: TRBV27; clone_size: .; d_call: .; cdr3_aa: CASSLGGYIGELFF; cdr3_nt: TGTGCCAGCAGTTTAGGGGGGTATATCGGGGAGCTGTTTTTT
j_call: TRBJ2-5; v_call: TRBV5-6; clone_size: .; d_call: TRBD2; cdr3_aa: CASSSGPRTSGRETQYF; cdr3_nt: TGTGCCAGCAGCTCGGGGCCAAGGACTAGCGGGAGGGAGACCCAGTACTTC
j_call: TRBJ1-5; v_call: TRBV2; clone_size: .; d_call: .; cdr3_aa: CASSGDNLVNQPQHF; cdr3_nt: TGTGCCAGCAGTGGGGACAATTTGGTCAATCAGCCCCAGCATTTT
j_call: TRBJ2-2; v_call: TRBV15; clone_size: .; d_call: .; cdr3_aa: CATSLRGYGELFF; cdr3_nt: TGTGCCACCAGCCTACGAGGGTACGGGGAGCTGTTTTTT
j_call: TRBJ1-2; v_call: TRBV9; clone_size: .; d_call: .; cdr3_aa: CASSVVGGYGYTF; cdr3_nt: TGTGCCAGCAGCGTAGTCGGGGGCTATGGCTACACCTTC
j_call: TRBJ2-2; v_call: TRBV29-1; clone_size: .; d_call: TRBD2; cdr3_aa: CSVSRTSGNTGELFF; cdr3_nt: TGCAGCGTCTCGCGGACTAGCGGGAACACCGGGGAGCTGTTTTTT
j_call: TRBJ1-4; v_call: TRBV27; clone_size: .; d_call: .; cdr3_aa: CASSSRGRKSLATNEKLFF; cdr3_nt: TGTGCCAGCAGCTCCCGGGGGAGGAAGTCCCTTGCAACTAATGAAAAACTGTTTTTT
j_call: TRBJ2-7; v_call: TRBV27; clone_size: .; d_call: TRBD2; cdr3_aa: CASSLLAGGPDEQYF; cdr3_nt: TGTGCCAGCAGTTTACTAGCGGGAGGGCCGGACGAGCAGTACTTC
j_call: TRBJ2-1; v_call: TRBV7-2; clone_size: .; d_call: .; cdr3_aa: CASSLVASYNEQFF; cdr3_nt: TGTGCCAGCAGCTTAGTAGCGAGTTACAATGAGCAGTTCTTC
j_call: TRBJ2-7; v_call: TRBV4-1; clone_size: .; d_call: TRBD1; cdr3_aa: CASSQPGQGVYSYEQYF; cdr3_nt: TGCGCCAGCAGCCAGCCAGGACAGGGGGTCTACTCCTACGAGCAGTACTTC
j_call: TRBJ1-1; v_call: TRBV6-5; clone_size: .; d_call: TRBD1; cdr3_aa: CASSPQGLHTEAFF; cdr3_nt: TGTGCCAGCAGTCCACAGGGGTTACACACTGAAGCTTTCTTT
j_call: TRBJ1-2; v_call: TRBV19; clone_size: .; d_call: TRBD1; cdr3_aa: CASTDPPTGAYGYTF; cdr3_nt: TGTGCCAGTACCGACCCTCCAACAGGGGCCTATGGCTACACCTTC
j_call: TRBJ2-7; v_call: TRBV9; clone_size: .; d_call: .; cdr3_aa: CASSPDGGSNEQYF; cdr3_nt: TGTGCCAGCAGCCCAGACGGGGGATCTAACGAGCAGTACTTC
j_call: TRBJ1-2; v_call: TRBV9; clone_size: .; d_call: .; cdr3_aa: CASSAQPTLGYTF; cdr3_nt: TGTGCCAGCAGCGCCCAACCGACTTTGGGCTACACCTTC
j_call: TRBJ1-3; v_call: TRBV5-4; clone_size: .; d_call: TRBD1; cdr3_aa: CASSPQGGNTIYF; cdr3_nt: TGTGCCAGCAGCCCACAGGGGGGAAACACCATATATTTT
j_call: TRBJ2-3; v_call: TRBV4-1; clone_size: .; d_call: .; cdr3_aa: CASSRLGAGNIPSTDTQYF; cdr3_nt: TGCGCCAGCAGCCGTTTGGGGGCAGGGAATATCCCTAGCACAGATACGCAGTATTTT
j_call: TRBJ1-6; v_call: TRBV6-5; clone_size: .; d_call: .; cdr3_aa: CASSYGTGNNSPLHF; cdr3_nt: TGTGCCAGCAGTTACGGAACAGGGAATAATTCACCCCTCCACTTT